The 32 T cell receptor beta chains reported below all come from one sample, sequenced in a study of OX40 agonist ivuxolimab in advanced cancers. Repertoires were generated with immunoSEQ multiplex PCR, while TCRdb's copy carries only in-frame clones and drops some. The data hold about 45,000 clones, with around 85% observed a single time. The sample here was CD4+ or CD8+ T cells sorted from blood, taken in a trial of the OX40 agonist ivuxolimab. The receptors here all came from an adult with an advanced solid tumor such as melanoma, head and neck, liver or kidney cancer.

The gene calls are TRBV19 and TRBJ2-3; 9 nucleotides agree with TRBD2. CDR3 size: 15 residues. Germline loops: CDR1 LNHDA, CDR2 SQIVND (reference sequence). V dropped 3 bases and J dropped 2; count of bases not matched to a gene: 3. CDR3 in DNA: TGTGCCAGTAGTATGGTAGCGGGGGACACAGATACGCAGTATTTT. It translates to CASSMVAGDTDTQYF.

The genes are TRBV5-4 and TRBJ1-6, with unresolved D. V was shortened by 0 bases and J by 7 bases, with 11 bases between the two germline ends. Germline V lookup: CDR1 SGHNT, CDR2 YYREEE (reference sequence). The CDR3 runs to 15 residues. CDR3 protein: CASSLVGFGNSPLHF. In DNA form, the CDR3 reads TGTGCCAGCAGCTTGGTGGGCTTTGGGAATTCACCCCTCCACTTT.

The chain carries TRBV9 and TRBJ2-1; D is perhaps TRBD2 (6 bases). This CDR3 contains 14 residues. Germline values: CDR1 SGDLS, CDR2 YYNGEE. V was clipped by 0 bases and J by 2 bases, with 6 bases between them. The CDR3 DNA sequence: TGTGCCAGCAGCGTAGCGGGAGCCTACAATGAGCAGTTCTTC. It specifies CASSVAGAYNEQFF. Complete variable domain (other parts from reference TRBV9 and TRBJ2-1): DSGVTQTPKHLITATGQRVTLRCSPRSGDLSVYWYQQSLDQGLQFLIQYYNGEERAKGNILERFSAQQFPDLHSELNLSSLELGDSALYFCASSVAGAYNEQFFGPGTRLTVL.

J is TRBJ2-7 and V is TRBV6-6; D possibly matches TRBD1 or TRBD2 (6 bases each). CDR1 and CDR2 (germline): MNHNY, SVGAGI (reference sequence). V gave up 5 bases and J gave up 4 bases, with 15 bases separating them. The CDR3 is 14 residues long. Here the CDR3 DNA reads TGTGCCAGCAGTGGGGGGACATGGGAGTACGAGCAGTACTTC. This gives the protein CASSGGTWEYEQYF.

CDR3 sequence (DNA): TGCAGCGTGAACAGGGGGATGAACACTGAAGCTTTCTTT. It codes for CSVNRGMNTEAFF. The rearrangement links TRBV29-1 to TRBJ1-1, with 8 bases matching TRBD1. Per the germline V gene, CDR1 is SQVTM and CDR2 is ANQGSEA. Germline trimming cut 6 bases from V and 0 bases from J; bases unmatched to any gene: 3. The CDR3 length is 13 residues.

J is TRBJ2-7 and V is TRBV7-9; D is possibly TRBD1 (5 bases). V was trimmed by 2 bases and J by 3 bases, leaving 23 bases between them. The CDR3 runs to 18 residues. Germline CDR1 is SEHNR and CDR2 is FQNEAQ (reference sequence). The CDR3 protein is CASSLPELGQDFGYEQYF. The CDR3 region has the DNA TGTGCCAGCAGCTTACCGGAGTTGGGGCAGGATTTTGGCTACGAGCAGTACTTC.

The chain combines TRBV2 with TRBJ2-2, with D possibly being TRBD2 (5 bases). V shed 6 bases and J shed 4 bases, with 12 bases lying between them. The CDR3 is 14 residues long. CDR1 and CDR2 from the germline V gene are SNHLY and FYNNEI. The CDR3 region has the DNA TGTGCCAGCAGCCGGGAAAGGTTCACCGGGGAGCTGTTTTTT. Amino acid sequence: CASSRERFTGELFF.

The chain couples TRBV5-1 to TRBJ2-3, with 8 bases fitting TRBD2. This CDR3 comprises 16 residues. V was clipped by 4 bases and J by 5 bases; unmatched bases: 12. Germline V lookup: CDR1 SGHRS, CDR2 YFSETQ. Written as DNA, the CDR3 is TGCGCCAGCAGCGCAGGGACTAGTGGGGGGAGAGATACGCAGTATTTT. This codes for CASSAGTSGGRDTQYF.

The chain links TRBV5-4 to TRBJ2-7; D is uncertain. Germline-derived CDR1 and CDR2 are SGHNT and YYREEE (reference sequence). This CDR3 spans 16 amino acids. Deletions cut 1 base from V and 4 bases from J, with 18 bases between. CDR3 sequence: CASSLFATVDRYEQYF. DNA for the CDR3: TGTGCCAGCAGCTTGTTTGCAACAGTAGATCGGTACGAGCAGTACTTC.

As concerns this clone: This specimen includes other DNA sequences encoding the same CDR3. This sequence joins TRBV6-5 and TRBJ1-3; perhaps TRBD1 as D (6 bases). Germline V CDR1 and CDR2: MNHEY, SVGAGI. The CDR3 extends over 14 amino acids. V lost 5 bases to trimming and J lost 0 bases, with 8 bases between them. The CDR3 sequence: CASSRDISGNTIYF. The CDR3 nucleotides are TGTGCCAGCAGTCGGGACATCTCTGGAAACACCATATATTTT.

This clone was picked up a small number of times. The J gene is TRBJ1-6, the V gene TRBV30; unclear D gene. This CDR3 region has 14 residues. Trimming shortened V by 3 bases and J by 0 bases, and 6 bases separated the two germline ends. Germline CDR1 GTSNPN, CDR2 SVGIG (reference sequence). The chain's CDR3 is CAWSRSSYNSPLHF. CDR3 in DNA: TGTGCCTGGAGCCGAAGCTCCTATAATTCACCCCTCCACTTT.

The table lists this clone with a count of one. V gene TRBV27 combines with J gene TRBJ1-3; a possible D gene is TRBD1 (6 bases). CDR3 length: 15 amino acids. Germline V gene data show CDR1 as MNHEY and CDR2 as SMNVEV (reference sequence). V was trimmed by 2 bases and J by 1 base, leaving 9 bases between them. CDR3 sequence (DNA): TGTGCCAGCAGTTTAACCAGGGGTTCTGGAAACACCATATATTTT. This encodes CASSLTRGSGNTIYF.

This chain uses TRBV6-5 with TRBJ2-6, with D hard to call. Trimming left V 6 bases short and J 3 bases short, with 6 bases between. The CDR3 has 13 amino acids. The germline gives CDR1 MNHEY, CDR2 SVGAGI. DNA of the CDR3: TGTGCCAGCAGCCGCAGTGGGGCCAACGTCCTGACTTTC. Amino acid sequence: CASSRSGANVLTF.

The rearrangement links TRBV4-1 to TRBJ2-3; D possibly matches TRBD1 or TRBD2 (6 bases each). V lost 4 bases to trimming and J lost 1 base, with 15 bases between them. From germline, CDR1 is MGHRA and CDR2 YSYEKL. The CDR3 length is 16 residues. The CDR3 DNA follows: TGCGCCAGCAGCCGAGACTGGGGGGCCGGCACAGATACGCAGTATTTT. Translation: CASSRDWGAGTDTQYF.

This clone was counted a few times. The chain uses TRBV9 and TRBJ2-3; 10 bases match TRBD2. Germline CDR1 and CDR2: SGDLS and YYNGEE. This CDR3 comprises 15 residues. J lost 4 bases, V lost 0 bases, and 2 bases had no gene match. DNA for the CDR3: TGTGCCAGCAGCGTAGTAAGCGGGGGGGCAGATACGCAGTATTTT. It encodes CASSVVSGGADTQYF.

The V gene is TRBV7-9, the J gene TRBJ1-1; D call uncertain. The V and J ends lost 8 bases and 3 bases respectively, with 16 bases between them. The CDR3 sequence is 14 residues long. Germline V gene data show CDR1 as SEHNR and CDR2 as FQNEAQ (reference sequence). The CDR3 DNA is TGTGCCAGCGTAATGGGGATGATGGACACTGAAGCTTTCTTT. Protein sequence: CASVMGMMDTEAFF. Drawing the rest from reference TRBV7-9 and TRBJ1-1, the complete variable domain is DTGVSQNPRHKITKRGQNVTFRCDPISEHNRLYWYRQTLGQGPEFLTYFQNEAQLEKSRLLSDRFSAERPKGSFSTLEIQRTEQGDSAMYLCASVMGMMDTEAFFGQGTRLTVV.

A single count supports this clone. The chain joins TRBV9 to TRBJ1-1; D unclear. In germline, CDR1 is SGDLS, CDR2 YYNGEE. The CDR3 is 14 residues long. Trimming shortened V by 3 bases and J by 0 bases, and 9 bases separated the two germline ends. The CDR3 sequence: CASSGLGMNTEAFF. The CDR3 coding sequence is TGTGCCAGCAGCGGGCTGGGAATGAACACTGAAGCTTTCTTT.

This clone has more than one count but fewer than ten. The chain is built from TRBV7-9 and TRBJ2-5, with TRBD2 matching over 10 bases. The CDR3 runs 15 residues. From germline, CDR1 is SEHNR and CDR2 FQNEAQ (reference sequence). With 3 bases clipped from V and 4 bases from J, the junction kept 5 bases outside the gene matches. CDR3: CASSLGLASRETQYF. In DNA form, the CDR3 reads TGTGCCAGCAGCTTGGGACTAGCGTCGCGAGAGACCCAGTACTTC.

The gene calls are TRBV4-1 and TRBJ2-2, with 13 bases that match TRBD2. The CDR3 spans 18 residues. V shed 3 bases and J 4 bases; nucleotides not matched to a gene: 8. Germline values: CDR1 MGHRA, CDR2 YSYEKL. The DNA of the CDR3 is TGCGCCAGCAGCCAGTGGACTAGCGGGAGAGGGTCCACCGGGGAGCTGTTTTTT. This codes for CASSQWTSGRGSTGELFF.

This sequence joins TRBV9 and TRBJ2-5; tentative D call: TRBD2 (5 bases). Germline CDR1 is SGDLS and CDR2 is YYNGEE. Trimming pared 0 bases from V and 2 bases from J, leaving 20 bases between. The CDR3 contains 18 residues. CDR3 bases: TGTGCCAGCAGCGTAGCGGAGGCGATGGGAAGGACTCAAGAGACCCAGTACTTC. Translation gives CASSVAEAMGRTQETQYF.

The chain has TRBV4-2 and TRBJ2-3, with a possible D match to TRBD2 (6 bases). The CDR3 is 16 amino acids. From germline, CDR1 is LGHNA and CDR2 YNFKEQ. Trimming took 0 bases from V and 1 from J, leaving 11 bases between them. DNA of the CDR3: TGTGCCAGCAGCCAAGATCTTGCGGGGCGCACAGATACGCAGTATTTT. This translates into CASSQDLAGRTDTQYF.

V and J are TRBV28 and TRBJ2-2, with unresolved D. V was trimmed by 5 bases and J by 5 bases, leaving 6 bases between them. This CDR3 region has 12 residues. Germline lookup yields CDR1 MDHEN and CDR2 SYDVKM. CDR3 sequence reads: CASSPGTGELFF. For the CDR3, the DNA is TGTGCCAGCAGTCCTGGGACCGGGGAGCTGTTTTTT.

The chain is built from TRBV4-3 and TRBJ2-7; 8 bases line up with TRBD1. Germline V lookup: CDR1 LGHNA, CDR2 YSLEER. V lost 1 base to trimming and J lost 4 bases; unmatched junction nucleotides: 3. This CDR3 is 14 amino acids long. The CDR3 here is CASSQGTGFYEQYF. CDR3 DNA: TGCGCCAGCAGCCAAGGGACAGGGTTTTACGAGCAGTACTTC.

The chain carries TRBV28 and TRBJ1-1, with unresolved D. Germline-derived CDR1 and CDR2 are MDHEN and SYDVKM. CDR3 length equals 15 residues. V was pared by 7 bases and J by 1 base, with 16 bases between. The CDR3 DNA reads as TGTGCCAGCACCCTCCCGGGCAGTAAGAACACTGAAGCTTTCTTT. It yields the protein CASTLPGSKNTEAFF.

The CDR3 spells CASSRRASRGETQYF. DNA of the CDR3: TGTGCCAGCAGCCGACGGGCCTCTCGAGGGGAGACCCAGTACTTC. J is TRBJ2-5 and V is TRBV7-9, with TRBD2 as a possible D gene (5 bases). V lost 5 bases and J lost 5, with 18 bases in between. The CDR3 is 15 amino acids. From germline, CDR1 is SEHNR and CDR2 FQNEAQ (reference sequence).

This clone was found a few times. This sequence joins TRBV15 and TRBJ1-1; TRBD1 aligns across 9 bases. The CDR3 consists of 15 residues. The ends lost 5 bases at V and 6 bases at J; junction bases unmatched: 10. Germline assignment: CDR1 LNHNV and CDR2 YYDKDF (reference sequence). Written as DNA, the CDR3 is TGTGCCACCAGCGGAGGACAGGGGAAGAGGGCTGAAGCTTTCTTT. This sequence encodes CATSGGQGKRAEAFF. The full variable domain, in which reference TRBV15 and TRBJ1-1 provide the parts outside the CDR3, is DAMVIQNPRYQVTQFGKPVTLSCSQTLNHNVMYWYQQKSSQAPKLLFHYYDKDFNNEADTPDNFQSRRPNTSFCFLDIRSPGLGDTAMYLCATSGGQGKRAEAFFGQGTRLTVV.

This chain's CDR3 is CASTFSNPGELFF. The CDR3 nucleotides are TGTGCCAGCACCTTTAGTAACCCCGGGGAGCTGTTTTTT. V and J are TRBV5-6 and TRBJ2-2; D is undetermined. The CDR3 is 13 residues long. Germline V lookup: CDR1 SGHDT, CDR2 YYEEEE. V gave up 6 bases and J gave up 6 bases, with 12 bases separating them. The variable domain in full, with the rest retrieved from reference TRBV5-6 and TRBJ2-2, is DAGVTQSPTHLIKTRGQQVTLRCSPKSGHDTVSWYQQALGQGPQFIFQYYEEEERQRGNFPDRFSGHQFPNYSSELNVNALLLGDSALYLCASTFSNPGELFFGEGSRLTVL.

The chain recombines TRBV5-6 with TRBJ1-5, with TRBD1 matching 8 bases. CDR3 length: 14 amino acids. From germline, CDR1 is SGHDT and CDR2 YYEEEE. V shed 4 bases and J 7 bases; nucleotides not matched to a gene: 7. In DNA, the CDR3 is TGTGCCAGCAGCATAGGACAGGGAGGACAGCCCCAGCATTTT. Amino acids: CASSIGQGGQPQHF.

The CDR3 sequence is CASSLRMAGNNQPQHF. The CDR3 coding sequence is TGTGCCAGCAGCTTACGGATGGCAGGGAACAATCAGCCCCAGCATTTT. The rearrangement uses TRBV7-8 and TRBJ1-5, with a weak D call TRBD1 (5 bases). V lost 2 bases to trimming and J lost 3 bases, with 14 bases between them. This CDR3 spans 16 amino acids. Germline V lookup: CDR1 SGHVS, CDR2 FQNEAQ.

This sequence joins TRBV5-6 and TRBJ2-6; TRBD1 matches at 8 bases. CDR3 length: 19 residues. V trimming: 4 bases; J trimming: 4 bases; junction bases outside the gene matches: 16. Germline lookup yields CDR1 SGHDT and CDR2 YYEEEE. Here the CDR3 DNA reads TGTGCCAGCAGCCTACGACGGACAGGGACACTGGGGGGGGCCAACGTCCTGACTTTC. It specifies CASSLRRTGTLGGANVLTF.

The chain employs TRBV9 and TRBJ2-7; possibly TRBD2 for D (6 bases). V was pared by 3 bases and J by 7 bases, with 14 bases between. The germline V gene encodes CDR1 SGDLS and CDR2 YYNGEE. The CDR3 contains 13 residues. The CDR3 sequence: CASSADLRGEQYF. The CDR3 DNA reads as TGTGCCAGCAGCGCGGATCTTCGGGGGGAGCAGTACTTC.

This clone was seen more than once but under ten times. This chain uses TRBV6-1 with TRBJ1-5, with D maybe TRBD1 (5 bases). CDR1 and CDR2 from the germline V gene are MNHNS and SASEGT. The CDR3 runs to 14 residues. V shed 5 bases and J shed 5 bases, with 13 bases lying between them. The CDR3 is CASSKRLGDQPQHF. The CDR3 region has the DNA TGTGCCAGCAGTAAGAGGTTGGGGGATCAGCCCCAGCATTTT.